Here is one T cell receptor beta chain with its context. The data belong to a study of blood T cell repertoires in COVID-19. Germline-derived CDR1 and CDR2 are LGHDT and YNNKEL (reference sequence). The CDR3 consists of 12 residues. Trimming pared 0 bases from V and 9 bases from J, leaving 9 bases between. Using immunoSEQ multiplex PCR, the repertoire was profiled, and TCRdb retains in-frame clones only, with some absent. Here the sample spans more than 95,000 clones, under 80% being singletons. The sample comprised peripheral blood. The V call is TRBV3-1 (or the pseudogene TRBV3-2), the J call TRBJ2-7; tentative D call: TRBD2 (5 bases). This TCR was sampled from a man aged 50 to 59 with acute or convalescent COVID-19. The CDR3 sequence is CASSQDEEGQYF. The CDR3 DNA sequence: TGTGCCAGCAGCCAAGATGAAGAGGGGCAGTACTTC.